This T cell receptor (beta chain) was obtained from a study of early T cells in non-severe SARS-CoV-2 infection. Unique molecular identifier tags were affixed to discrete cDNA molecules. MiXCR was run by TCRdb on the 5' RACE reads, yielding one entry per CDR3 protein. This table has approximately 77,000 distinct CDR3 sequences, less than 15% appearing once. CDR1 is MGHRA and CDR2 is YSYEKL in the germline V gene. V gave up 3 bases and J gave up 2 bases; unmatched junction bases: 4. The CDR3 is made up of 14 amino acids. A few counts support this clonotype. The specimen sequenced was whole blood. The rearrangement uses TRBV4-1 and TRBJ2-7, with 7 positions matching TRBD1. The clonotype was recovered from an adult who was a healthcare worker with PCR-confirmed SARS-CoV-2 infection or an uninfected control (not recorded which). The CDR3 sequence: CASSHRTGAYEQYF. CDR3 DNA sequence: TGCGCCAGCAGCCACAGGACAGGAGCCTACGAGCAGTACTTC.